This TCR beta chain stems from a study of T cells after posttransplantation cyclophosphamide. Study-level findings and limits: After PTCy, TRB diversity resembled that of CNI/methotrexate controls. Blood and skin or GI T cell repertoires showed limited TRB overlap. Donor CD8+ memory clones often dominated recipient blood repertoires at later times.

Repertoires were generated with immunoSEQ multiplex PCR, while TCRdb's copy carries only in-frame clones and drops some. The sample holds roughly 24,000 clones, roughly nine tenths seen once. This clone was detected only a few times. Antigen: not known. Sampled 1 year posttransplant, controls received myeloablative marrow transplants, methotrexate and a calcineurin inhibitor. V gave up 4 bases and J gave up 4 bases, with 13 bases separating them. The germline CDR1 and CDR2 sequences are WSHSY and SAAADI. The CDR3 sequence is 14 residues long. The clonotype originates from a female patient in her 50s who received an allogeneic stem cell transplant from an unrelated donor, was CMV-positive, and had chronic GVHD only. Part of the T cells may come from the graft donor. The sample here was PBMCs, taken after an allogeneic stem cell transplant with a calcineurin inhibitor and methotrexate. V gene TRBV10-2 combines with J gene TRBJ1-1; tentatively, D is TRBD1 (5 bases). In nucleotides, the CDR3 is TGCGCCAGCAGTGTAGGGGCGGGGGGCACTGAAGCTTTCTTT. As protein: CASSVGAGGTEAFF.